The rows below give T cell receptor beta chains drawn from one sample of a study of blood T cell repertoires in COVID-19. Clones were read by immunoSEQ multiplex PCR, and TCRdb kept only the in-frame ones, dropping some. The sample holds some 98,000 clones, 82% seen once. Sequencing was carried out using peripheral blood. The receptors come from a man in his 70s with acute or convalescent COVID-19. CDR3s leave out the opening cysteine and the closing phenylalanine or tryptophan.

j_gene: TRBJ1-1
v_gene: TRBV10-3
CDR3aa: AIRLDRGTEAF

j_gene: TRBJ1-1
v_gene: TRBV19
CDR3aa: ASRGQDEAF

j_gene: TRBJ2-1
v_gene: TRBV2
CDR3aa: ASSERGQTYNEQF

j_gene: TRBJ2-7
v_gene: TRBV21-1
CDR3aa: ASSPLRVPSYEQY

j_gene: TRBJ1-2
v_gene: TRBV6-5
CDR3aa: ASSYSGSLDGYT

j_gene: TRBJ1-1
v_gene: TRBV28
CDR3aa: ASSLKTGQPVTEAF

j_gene: TRBJ1-5
v_gene: TRBV9
CDR3aa: ASSITGDTSQPQH

j_gene: TRBJ1-5
v_gene: TRBV2
CDR3aa: ASRNDRVGQPQH

j_gene: TRBJ2-7
v_gene: TRBV5-1
CDR3aa: ASSKGGAENNYEQY

j_gene: TRBJ1-1
v_gene: TRBV5-1
CDR3aa: ASTPAGMNTEAF

j_gene: TRBJ1-5
v_gene: TRBV2
CDR3aa: ASSYASSNQPQH

j_gene: TRBJ1-2
v_gene: TRBV10-1
CDR3aa: ASSEFTGRGYT

j_gene: TRBJ1-1
v_gene: TRBV6-5
CDR3aa: ASTSSRMNTEAF

j_gene: TRBJ1-2
v_gene: TRBV10-3
CDR3aa: AISPGLKGVDYGYT

j_gene: TRBJ1-5
v_gene: TRBV30
CDR3aa: AWSVGERQPQH

j_gene: TRBJ2-7
v_gene: TRBV30
CDR3aa: AWKRDGYEQY

j_gene: TRBJ1-3
v_gene: TRBV11-2
CDR3aa: ASSTRQGPGNTIY

j_gene: TRBJ2-1
v_gene: TRBV10-3
CDR3aa: AISESIQGHNEQF

j_gene: TRBJ1-1
v_gene: TRBV6-1
CDR3aa: ASSEGVGIPNTEAF

j_gene: TRBJ2-5
v_gene: TRBV7-7
CDR3aa: ASSGETGTFSQETQY

j_gene: TRBJ2-7
v_gene: TRBV28
CDR3aa: ASSSPGLAPAYEQY

j_gene: TRBJ2-1
v_gene: TRBV29-1
CDR3aa: SGEGSWNEQF

j_gene: TRBJ2-1
v_gene: TRBV5-1
CDR3aa: ATQLAGEYNEQF

j_gene: TRBJ1-4
v_gene: TRBV7-9
CDR3aa: ASSFDRGPNEKLF

j_gene: TRBJ2-7
v_gene: TRBV5-6
CDR3aa: ASSPETGPYEQY

j_gene: TRBJ1-6
v_gene: TRBV7-9
CDR3aa: ASSLPGQGRNSPLH

j_gene: TRBJ2-1
v_gene: TRBV19
CDR3aa: ASSISGLAGVEQF

j_gene: TRBJ2-2
v_gene: TRBV5-1
CDR3aa: ASSLLGGSGTGELF

j_gene: TRBJ2-5
v_gene: TRBV7-3
CDR3aa: ASSLSASGSREQETQY

j_gene: TRBJ1-3
v_gene: TRBV27
CDR3aa: ASSYSFGSGNTIY

j_gene: TRBJ2-1
v_gene: TRBV3-1/TRBV3-2
CDR3aa: ASSLAGVAYNEQF

j_gene: TRBJ1-5
v_gene: TRBV11-2
CDR3aa: ASSPRQADTGNQPQH

j_gene: TRBJ2-5
v_gene: TRBV6-5
CDR3aa: ASSPTSGGAETQY

j_gene: TRBJ1-2
v_gene: TRBV19
CDR3aa: ASTQFSGTLNYGYT

j_gene: TRBJ1-5
v_gene: TRBV5-1
CDR3aa: ASSSGGQKHQPQH

j_gene: TRBJ2-7
v_gene: TRBV3-1/TRBV3-2
CDR3aa: ASSLFSTSRTGTPYEQY

j_gene: TRBJ2-3
v_gene: TRBV5-1
CDR3aa: ASSLLAGALNTDTQY

j_gene: TRBJ2-2
v_gene: TRBV6-2/TRBV6-3
CDR3aa: ASSYSISERGGLGTGELF

j_gene: TRBJ2-3
v_gene: TRBV19
CDR3aa: ASKAGGPVDTQY

j_gene: TRBJ2-2
v_gene: TRBV7-3
CDR3aa: ASSKGLAGVRGFTGELF